This T cell receptor (beta chain) is from a study of T cell changes during pregnancy in multiple sclerosis. The CDR3 is 15 residues long. The germline gives CDR1 LNHDA, CDR2 SQIVND (reference sequence). V dropped 1 base and J dropped 3 bases, with 12 bases sitting between them. Sequencing used immunoSEQ multiplex PCR; TCRdb keeps in-frame clones, though not all of them. The sample lists about 98,000 clones, around 90% occurring once. The V and J genes are TRBV19 and TRBJ2-5, with a weak D call TRBD2 (5 bases). This receptor was taken from a female donor in good health, enrolled as a control in a pregnancy study. The sample was peripheral blood, taken after pregnancy. In DNA form, the CDR3 reads TGTGCCAGTAGTATAGGAGAGGGCTTCAAAGAGACCCAGTACTTC. Translated: CASSIGEGFKETQYF.